The 6 T cell receptor beta chains below were found in one sample sequenced in a study of shared T cell receptors in the human thymus. Method: immunoSEQ multiplex PCR; TCRdb's copy keeps in-frame clones and lacks some. The table records about 660,000 clones, 80% to 90% of them present only once. The same sample was also used in a study of human thymus T cells.

The material sequenced was thymocytes. All receptors derive from a boy in the first two years of life with a congenital heart defect.

CDR3 DNA sequence: TGCGCCAGCAGCTCGACAGGTCCCGTCTACGAGCAGTACTTC. It encodes CASSSTGPVYEQYF. V and J are TRBV5-1 and TRBJ2-7, with a possible D match to TRBD1 (6 bases). The V gene lost 3 bases and the J gene lost 3 bases, with 13 bases spanning the gap. The length of the CDR3 is 14 residues. Germline V lookup: CDR1 SGHRS, CDR2 YFSETQ.

V usage is TRBV6-6 and J usage is TRBJ2-1; 11 bases fit TRBD2. After removal of 5 bases from V and 5 bases from J, the junction contained 2 bases not matched to a gene. Germline V lookup: CDR1 MNHNY, CDR2 SVGAGI (reference sequence). The CDR3 is made up of 14 amino acids. The CDR3 nucleotides read TGTGCCAGCAGTCCGGGACTAGCGGACAATGAGCAGTTCTTC. Translating it yields CASSPGLADNEQFF.

This sequence joins TRBV27 and TRBJ1-1, with 7 nucleotides matching TRBD1. Germline trimming cut 6 bases from V and 0 bases from J; bases unmatched to any gene: 22. The CDR3 extends over 20 amino acids. Per germline, CDR1 MNHEY and CDR2 SMNVEV (reference sequence). The CDR3 loop reads CASSTALRGRGAGVNTEAFF. The CDR3 DNA reads as TGTGCCAGCAGCACTGCCCTTCGAGGCAGGGGGGCTGGAGTGAACACTGAAGCTTTCTTT.

This clone was picked up a small number of times. The rearrangement links TRBV4-1 to TRBJ2-2; D uncertain. From germline, CDR1 is MGHRA and CDR2 YSYEKL. V dropped 0 bases and J dropped 3 bases, with 20 bases sitting between them. This CDR3 spans 19 amino acids. The CDR3 DNA reads as TGCGCCAGCAGCCAAGATAAGTATTCCTGGCGGTACCACACCGGGGAGCTGTTTTTT. Its protein is CASSQDKYSWRYHTGELFF.

This chain uses TRBV7-9 with TRBJ1-5, with D tentatively TRBD1 (5 bases). Per the germline V gene, CDR1 is SEHNR and CDR2 is FQNEAQ (reference sequence). The V gene lost 5 bases and the J gene lost 0 bases, with 8 bases spanning the gap. The CDR3 is 14 amino acids. CDR3 in amino acids: CASSLTDSNQPQHF. The CDR3 region has the DNA TGTGCCAGCAGCCTGACAGATAGCAATCAGCCCCAGCATTTT.

This clone was found a few times. V is TRBV5-1 and J is TRBJ1-1, with a weak D call TRBD1 (5 bases). Deletions cut 4 bases from V and 1 base from J, with 23 bases between. The germline gives CDR1 SGHRS, CDR2 YFSETQ. The CDR3 loop spans 18 amino acids. The CDR3 loop is CASSQNLDSDPTNTEAFF. The CDR3 bases are TGCGCCAGCAGCCAGAATCTCGACAGCGACCCGACGAACACTGAAGCTTTCTTT. The whole variable domain, filled in from reference TRBV5-1 and TRBJ1-1, reads KAGVTQTPRYLIKTRGQQVTLSCSPISGHRSVSWYQQTPGQGLQFLFEYFSETQRNKGNFPGRFSGRQFSNSRSEMNVSTLELGDSALYLCASSQNLDSDPTNTEAFFGQGTRLTVV.